The 16 T cell receptor beta chains given below trace back to one sample, sequenced in a study of human T cells and chemical hapten exposure. Using its own MiXCR run on the RACE reads, TCRdb lists one record per CDR3 protein. This sample has about 380,000 distinct CDR3 sequences, with 4% to 5.5% found just once. Time point here: patch test 1, 2 weeks after DPC sensitization. Indicated treatment: therapeutic diphenylcyclopropenone sensitization with weekly scalp DPC. The specimen comprised whole blood, sampled in connection with sensitization to the hapten diphenylcyclopropenone (DPC). The source is a woman in her forties or fifties with alopecia areata. Some clones in this sample may be carry-over from other donors' samples.

In this sample, this clonotype turned up a few times. This chain uses TRBV2 with TRBJ2-5; no firm D call. V dropped 2 bases and J dropped 5 bases, with 12 bases sitting between them. CDR3 size: 14 residues. From germline, CDR1 is SNHLY and CDR2 FYNNEI. The CDR3 spells CASSEIHLVETQYF. For the CDR3, the DNA is TGTGCCAGCAGTGAAATACACTTAGTGGAGACCCAGTACTTC.

This clonotype was found many times. The CDR3 DNA reads as TGTGCCAGCAGCTTACGCTTGCTCCAAGAGACCCAGTACTTC. It yields the protein CASSLRLLQETQYF. V usage is TRBV7-2 and J usage is TRBJ2-5; D gene unclear. There are 14 residues in the CDR3. CDR1 SGHTA and CDR2 FQGNSA come from the germline V gene. V was pared by 2 bases and J by 1 base, with 8 bases between.

Points on this clonotype: The CDR3 carries no conserved terminal phenylalanine or tryptophan, so it likely arises from a read error. The genes are TRBV7-2 and TRBJ2-3; D uncertain. The germline V gene has CDR1 SGHTA and CDR2 FQGNSA. V was clipped by 1 base and J by 3 bases, with 2 bases between them. This CDR3 has 12 amino acids. CDR3 bases: TGTGCCAGCAGCTTAGGAACAGATACGCAGTATTCT. Translating it yields CASSLGTDTQYS.

In this sample, this clonotype turned up many times. The rearrangement joins TRBV6-5 to TRBJ2-1; 9 positions agree with TRBD1. The length of the CDR3 is 13 residues. Germline V gene sequence: CDR1 MNHEY, CDR2 SVGAGI. The V segment lost 5 bases and the J segment 8 bases; nucleotides outside the gene matches: 4. CDR3 bases: TGTGCCAGCAGTCACAGGGGGCTGGATGAGCAGTTCTTC. It translates to CASSHRGLDEQFF.

This clonotype has more than one count but fewer than ten. This chain joins TRBV5-1 and TRBJ1-2; D is uncertain. The CDR3 contains 15 residues. The germline gives CDR1 SGHRS, CDR2 YFSETQ. Trimming stripped 0 bases from V and 5 bases from J, with 14 bases between. CDR3 DNA sequence: TGCGCCAGCAGCTTGGACACGCCGTTAAGATATGGCTACACCTTC. Its translation: CASSLDTPLRYGYTF.

This clonotype was detected many times. J is TRBJ1-3 and V is TRBV7-2; D is uncertain. The CDR3 sequence is 16 residues long. From germline, CDR1 is SGHTA and CDR2 FQGNSA. V lost 0 bases and J lost 2, with 11 bases in between. As DNA, the CDR3 is TGTGCCAGCAGCTTAGCGCGGGCTGCAGCTGGAAACACCATATATTTT. Amino acid sequence: CASSLARAAAGNTIYF.

This clonotype was seen ten or more times. The CDR3, as DNA: TGTGCCAGCAGTGCAGCGCTAGCTGGGGCCAACGTCCTGACTTTC. Protein sequence: CASSAALAGANVLTF. The rearrangement links TRBV2 to TRBJ2-6; no reliable D call. V was cut by 4 bases and J by 2 bases, with 9 bases left in between. The CDR3 spans 15 residues. Germline CDR1 reads SNHLY; CDR2 reads FYNNEI. The entire variable domain, with the rest obtained from reference TRBV2 and TRBJ2-6, is as follows: EPEVTQTPSHQVTQMGQEVILRCVPISNHLYFYWYRQILGQKVEFLVSFYNNEISEKSEIFDDQFSVERPDGSNFTLKIRSTKLEDSAMYFCASSAALAGANVLTFGAGSRLTVL.

This clonotype was seen a few times. The gene calls are TRBV6-2 or TRBV6-3 and TRBJ2-1; 7 nucleotides agree with TRBD2. CDR3 length: 13 residues. The junction had 5 bases not matched to a gene; V was cut back by 8 bases and J by 4 bases. CDR1 is MNHEY, CDR2 SVGEGT, per germline. The CDR3 spells CASGLAEYNEQFF. The CDR3, as DNA: TGTGCCAGCGGGCTAGCGGAGTACAATGAGCAGTTCTTC.

This clonotype was picked up a small number of times. The V gene is TRBV20-1, the J gene TRBJ2-7; D might be TRBD1 or TRBD2, each matching 5 bases. Germline values: CDR1 DFQATT, CDR2 SNEGSKA (reference sequence). The CDR3 spans 14 residues. V lost 5 bases, J lost 2 bases, and 16 bases lay in between. DNA of the CDR3: TGCAGTGCTCCACGGGGACCCCATACCTACGAGCAGTACTTC. Protein sequence: CSAPRGPHTYEQYF.

This clonotype was found many times. This chain joins TRBV7-9 and TRBJ2-7, with D possibly TRBD2 on 5 matching bases. V was clipped by 2 bases and J by 5 bases, with 13 bases between them. The germline CDR1 and CDR2 sequences are SEHNR and FQNEAQ (reference sequence). The CDR3 runs to 14 residues. The CDR3 DNA is TGTGCCAGCAGCTTAATGACCGCCGGGAACGAGCAGTACTTC. Protein: CASSLMTAGNEQYF.

This clonotype was counted a few times. The gene calls are TRBV11-3 and TRBJ2-1; D possibly matches TRBD1 or TRBD2 (5 bases each). V was cut by 5 bases and J by 5 bases, with 22 bases left in between. CDR3 length equals 17 residues. Germline CDR1 and CDR2: SGHNT and YENEEA. This CDR3 reads CASSAGTGLRADNEQFF. CDR3 nucleotide sequence: TGTGCCAGCAGCGCTGGGACCGGGCTCCGTGCCGACAATGAGCAGTTCTTC.

This clonotype was observed many times. The chain joins TRBV29-1 to TRBJ2-5; 7 nucleotides line up with TRBD1. The CDR3 is made up of 13 amino acids. J lost 2 bases, V lost 3 bases, and 3 bases had no gene match. CDR1 is SQVTM and CDR2 is ANQGSEA in the germline V gene. The CDR3 sequence is CSVDGRGQETQYF. In nucleotides, the CDR3 is TGCAGCGTTGACGGCAGGGGGCAAGAGACCCAGTACTTC.

This clonotype was counted many times. The chain joins TRBV20-1 to TRBJ2-3; D may be TRBD1 (6 bases). Germline V gene lookup returns CDR1 DFQATT and CDR2 SNEGSKA (reference sequence). Trimming shortened V by 6 bases and J by 0 bases, and 13 bases separated the two germline ends. The CDR3 has 14 residues. CDR3 protein: CSALGATSTDTQYF. As DNA, the CDR3 is TGCAGTGCCTTGGGGGCTACTAGCACAGATACGCAGTATTTT.

The J gene is TRBJ1-3, the V gene TRBV12-5; tentative D call: TRBD1 (5 bases). The CDR3 spans 18 residues. Germline CDR1 LGHNT, CDR2 FRNRAP. V was clipped by 0 bases and J by 0 bases, with 15 bases between them. CDR3 in amino acids: CASGLVLRGVFSGNTIYF. DNA for the CDR3: TGTGCTAGTGGTTTGGTATTAAGGGGTGTGTTCTCTGGAAACACCATATATTTT.

This chain links TRBV6-1 with TRBJ1-1; TRBD1 matches 7 bases. J was trimmed by 1 base and V by 7 bases; bases with no gene match: 9. Germline CDR1 is MNHNS and CDR2 is SASEGT. The CDR3 extends over 15 amino acids. The CDR3 loop reads CASKTPTGSNTEAFF. For the CDR3, the DNA is TGTGCCAGCAAGACTCCGACAGGGTCGAACACTGAAGCTTTCTTT.

The chain uses TRBV27 and TRBJ2-3; tentative D call: TRBD2 (5 bases). The CDR3 has 14 amino acids. Germline CDR1 reads MNHEY; CDR2 reads SMNVEV (reference sequence). The germline V and J ends were trimmed by 4 bases and 0 bases, with 8 bases remaining between them. CDR3 loop: CASSWRASTDTQYF. The CDR3 DNA reads TGTGCCAGCAGTTGGCGGGCGAGCACAGATACGCAGTATTTT.